Below, 14 T cell receptor beta chains from the same sample are listed, as sequenced in a study of blood T cell repertoires in COVID-19. The protocol was immunoSEQ multiplex PCR, while the TCRdb copy is restricted to in-frame clones and leaves out a portion. The sample consists of approximately 220,000 clones, about 88% of them appearing once. Sequencing used peripheral blood. The source of these receptors is a man in his fifties who had recovered from COVID-19.

As regards this clone: This same CDR3 is encoded by further DNA sequences in the sample. The chain links TRBV18 to TRBJ1-1; possible D gene TRBD1, 6 bases. V was clipped by 4 bases and J by 1 base, with 10 bases between them. The CDR3 extends over 14 amino acids. The germline V gene encodes CDR1 KGHSH and CDR2 LQKENI. The CDR3 region has the DNA TGTGCCAGCTCACACGACAGGAAGAACACTGAAGCTTTCTTT. Its protein product is CASSHDRKNTEAFF.

This clone was found a few times. CDR3 loop: CSTKAVGTEAFF. The DNA of the CDR3 is TGCAGCACTAAAGCGGTAGGCACTGAAGCTTTCTTT. This chain connects TRBV29-1 to TRBJ1-1; the D is unclear. CDR1 and CDR2 from the germline V gene are SQVTM and ANQGSEA. The CDR3 totals 12 residues. V lost 8 bases and J lost 4, with 14 bases in between.

The genes are TRBV18 and TRBJ2-5, with 7 bases lining up with TRBD1. The CDR3 covers 14 residues. Germline V lookup: CDR1 KGHSH, CDR2 LQKENI. J lost 2 bases, V lost 4 bases, and 4 bases had no gene match. CDR3 in amino acids: CASSLSGQQETQYF. In DNA, the CDR3 is TGTGCCAGCTCACTGTCGGGACAGCAAGAGACCCAGTACTTC.

This clone was found once. The chain couples TRBV7-6 to TRBJ2-2, with 10 bases matching TRBD2. This CDR3 is 17 amino acids long. Germline CDR1 reads SGHVS; CDR2 reads FNYEAQ. V gave up 3 bases and J gave up 5 bases; unmatched junction bases: 9. CDR3 coding DNA: TGTGCCAGCAGCTTCCTAGCGGGGGTGAGGGGGACCGGGGAGCTGTTTTTT. Protein: CASSFLAGVRGTGELFF.

This chain links TRBV14 with TRBJ2-5; 10 bases map to TRBD2. The CDR3 loop spans 17 amino acids. V shed 0 bases, J shed 1 base, and the junction held 5 bases outside the gene matches. Germline V CDR1 and CDR2: SGHDN, FVKESK. CDR3 sequence: CASSQEPSGSRQETQYF. The CDR3 nucleotides are TGTGCCAGCAGCCAAGAGCCTAGCGGGAGTCGCCAAGAGACCCAGTACTTC.

This rearrangement joins TRBV21-1 to TRBJ2-7; the tabulated D call, TRBD2, remains unverified against the DNA. TRBV21-1 is tagged as a pseudogene. The CDR3 runs 14 residues. CDR3 sequence reads: CANPGLAVSYEQYF. For the CDR3, the DNA is TGTGCCAACCCGGGACTAGCGGTCTCCTACGAGCAGTACTTC.

The chain has TRBV23-1 and TRBJ2-1; the D is unclear. TRBV23-1 is designated an ORF whose function remains uncertain. V lost 3 bases and J lost 10, with 13 bases in between. The CDR3 has 13 residues. The CDR3 DNA sequence: TGCGCCAGCAGTCACTCCTTACCAGGCGAGCAGTTCTTC. It yields the protein CASSHSLPGEQFF.

CDR3 in amino acids: CASSQHQGNNQPQHF. The CDR3 DNA sequence: TGTGCCAGCAGCCAACACCAGGGGAACAATCAGCCCCAGCATTTT. This chain uses TRBV3-1 (or the pseudogene TRBV3-2) with TRBJ1-5; possibly TRBD1 for D (6 bases). Germline V gene data show CDR1 as LGHDT and CDR2 as YNNKEL (reference sequence). Trimming took off 2 bases at V and 3 bases at J, with 11 bases between the two ends. The CDR3 length is 15 residues.

This clone was seen only once. The V and J genes are TRBV19 and TRBJ1-5; 7 bases fit TRBD1. Trimming took 7 bases from V and 3 from J; bases not matched to a gene: 3. CDR3 length: 13 residues. Germline V gives CDR1 LNHDA, CDR2 SQIVND (reference sequence). This CDR3 is CASTGQANQPQHF. The CDR3 bases are TGTGCCAGTACCGGACAGGCCAATCAGCCCCAGCATTTT.

Comment on this clone: This same CDR3 is encoded by further DNA sequences in the sample. The DNA for the CDR3 is TGCGCCAGCAGCTTGGGACAGGGGAAGGAGACCCAGTACTTC. It codes for CASSLGQGKETQYF. This chain links TRBV5-1 with TRBJ2-5, with TRBD1 matching over 8 bases. The V segment lost 0 bases and the J segment 5 bases; nucleotides outside the gene matches: 3. Germline assignment: CDR1 SGHRS and CDR2 YFSETQ. The CDR3 is made up of 14 amino acids.

This chain joins TRBV10-1 and TRBJ2-2; tentative D call: TRBD2 (6 bases). Germline lookup yields CDR1 WNHNN and CDR2 SYGVQD (reference sequence). V lost 4 bases to trimming and J lost 0 bases, with 9 bases between them. The CDR3 totals 15 residues. The chain's CDR3 is CASSARGTNTGELFF. Written as DNA, the CDR3 is TGCGCCAGCAGTGCGCGCGGGACGAACACCGGGGAGCTGTTTTTT.

This clone came up once. The V gene is TRBV28, the J gene TRBJ2-7, with a weak D call TRBD2 (6 bases). V was pared by 6 bases and J by 2 bases, with 20 bases between. The CDR3 covers 16 residues. Germline V CDR1 and CDR2: MDHEN, SYDVKM. CDR3 protein: CASSMAGSRGTYEQYF. CDR3 DNA: TGTGCCAGCAGCATGGCGGGGTCGCGGGGTACCTACGAGCAGTACTTC.

The chain combines TRBV6-5 with TRBJ1-6; 8 bases line up with TRBD1. CDR1 is MNHEY and CDR2 is SVGAGI in the germline V gene. The CDR3 runs 12 residues. This CDR3 is CATGTGNSPLHF. In DNA form, the CDR3 reads TGTGCTACCGGGACAGGAAATTCACCCCTCCACTTT.

The rearrangement joins TRBV9 to TRBJ2-2; TRBD2 matches at 8 bases. In germline, CDR1 is SGDLS, CDR2 YYNGEE. This CDR3 is built from 14 residues. V lost 3 bases to trimming and J lost 5 bases; unmatched junction nucleotides: 3. The CDR3 is CASSGTGGTGELFF. The CDR3 nucleotides are TGTGCCAGCAGCGGGACGGGGGGGACCGGGGAGCTGTTTTTT.